This T cell receptor (beta chain) was found in a study of OX40 agonist ivuxolimab in advanced cancers. Across the study: Each patient was given ivuxolimab into a vein every 2 weeks, at 0.01 to 10 mg/kg.

Using immunoSEQ multiplex PCR, the repertoire was profiled, and TCRdb retains in-frame clones only, with some absent. The table includes 83,000 or so clones, 90% to 95% detected once. The ends lost 1 base at V and 4 bases at J; junction bases unmatched: 7. The CDR3 loop spans 16 amino acids. Looked up from germline, CDR1 is LGHNA and CDR2 is YSLEER. This specimen was CD4+ or CD8+ T cells sorted from blood, taken in a trial of the OX40 agonist ivuxolimab. The chain joins TRBV4-3 to TRBJ2-3; TRBD1 matches at 8 bases. The clonotype originates from an adult with an advanced solid tumor such as melanoma, head and neck, liver or kidney cancer. CDR3 sequence reads: CASSQVGRGRSDTQYF. The CDR3 DNA reads as TGCGCCAGCAGCCAAGTTGGCAGGGGGCGCTCAGATACGCAGTATTTT.